The rows below give T cell receptor beta chains drawn from one sample of a study of CD8 T cells in Susac syndrome. TCRdb fed the immunoSEQ multiplex PCR reads into MiXCR, producing one record per CDR3 protein. The data hold about 250,000 distinct CDR3 sequences, with just over 90% observed a single time. Sequencing used CD4+ T cells from PBMCs. The source of these receptors is a human donor with multiple sclerosis. CDR3s include the opening cysteine and the closing phenylalanine or tryptophan. A D gene is named only where the DNA matches it firmly. Clone sizes are given selectively: once, few, many, or a class where the clone is expanded.

v_gene,j_gene,len,d_gene,abundance,CDR3nt,CDR3aa
TRBV12-3/TRBV12-4,TRBJ2-1,19,TRBD2,NA,TGTGCCAGCAGTTTTCCCCAGGGAAGGGGACTAGCGGGTGTCAATGAGCAGTTCTTC,CASSFPQGRGLAGVNEQFF
TRBV12-3/TRBV12-4,TRBJ1-4,15,TRBD1,NA,TGTGCCAGCAGTTCGGACAGGGGAGGTTCCGAAAAACTGTTTTTT,CASSSDRGGSEKLFF
TRBV3-1,TRBJ1-6,17,NA,NA,TGTGCCAGCAGCCACGTCCGGATATGGGGAGTCGACTCACCCCTCCACTTT,CASSHVRIWGVDSPLHF
TRBV5-1,TRBJ2-4,16,NA,NA,TGCGCCGAGGCTAGCGCGGTGAGTGAGACCAAAAACATTCAGTACTTC,CAEASAVSETKNIQYF
TRBV3-1,TRBJ2-1,15,NA,NA,TGTGCCAGCAGCCAAGAAAACCGGGGCATGGATGAGCAGTTCTTC,CASSQENRGMDEQFF
TRBV21-1,TRBJ2-3,17,NA,NA,TGTGCCAGCAGCCAACCCCCGCGGGGACAGAGAACAGATACGCAGTATTTT,CASSQPPRGQRTDTQYF
TRBV20-1,TRBJ2-3,14,NA,NA,TGCAGTGCTCCTCCACCCTGGGGGGCCGATACGCAGTATTTT,CSAPPPWGADTQYF
TRBV24-1,TRBJ2-4,17,NA,NA,TGTGCCACCAGTGATTGGGGACTGGCGGGAGCCAAAAACATTCAGTACTTC,CATSDWGLAGAKNIQYF
TRBV7-2,TRBJ1-1,14,TRBD1,NA,TGTGCCAGCAGCTTTTCAGGGGGAAGGACTGAAGCTTTCTTT,CASSFSGGRTEAFF
TRBV6-2/TRBV6-3,TRBJ2-5,13,NA,NA,TGTGCCAGCAGAGCGGACCTCCCCAGGACCCAGTACTTC,CASRADLPRTQYF
TRBV5-1,TRBJ1-3,15,NA,once,TGCGCCAGCACCCGCGACGCCGGCTCTGGAAACACCATATATTTT,CASTRDAGSGNTIYF
TRBV18,TRBJ1-3,16,NA,NA,TGTGCCAGCTCACCGAGGGACACCCAGGGTGGAAACACCATATATTTT,CASSPRDTQGGNTIYF
TRBV29-1,TRBJ2-1,15,TRBD2,NA,TGCAGCGTTGGGGGTGGCGGGGGGCCGGGACTAGGGCAGTTCTTC,CSVGGGGGPGLGQFF
TRBV2,TRBJ1-4,17,NA,NA,TGTGCCAGCAGTCGGGACCCGGTACGAGGACCCAATGAAAAACTGTTTTTT,CASSRDPVRGPNEKLFF
TRBV19,TRBJ1-5,14,TRBD1,NA,TGTGCCAGTAGTATTTGGGGGGACAGTCAGCCCCAGCATTTT,CASSIWGDSQPQHF
TRBV7-9,TRBJ1-2,11,NA,NA,TGTGCCAGCAGCTCCGCTGGCGATTCCGCCTTC,CASSSAGDSAF
TRBV18,TRBJ2-5,14,TRBD2,NA,TGTGCCAGCTCTCCTAGCGGGAACGACGAGACCCAGTACTTC,CASSPSGNDETQYF
TRBV10-3,TRBJ2-7,10,TRBD1,NA,TGTGCCAAGACAGGGGGCGAGCAGTACTTC,CAKTGGEQYF
TRBV7-9,TRBJ2-5,17,NA,NA,TGTGCCAGCAGCTTAGTAGGCTTCGGCAGGGGAGGGGAGACCCAGTACTTC,CASSLVGFGRGGETQYF
TRBV19,TRBJ1-1,14,TRBD1,NA,TGTGCCAGTAGTATGGGGACAGTGAACACTGAAGCTTTCTTT,CASSMGTVNTEAFF
TRBV12-3/TRBV12-4,TRBJ1-1,11,NA,NA,TGTGCCAGCAACCAATACACTGAAGCTTTCTTT,CASNQYTEAFF
TRBV20-1,TRBJ2-1,16,TRBD2,NA,TGCAGTGCTAGAGACATAGCGGGCCACTCCTACAATGAGCAGTTCTTC,CSARDIAGHSYNEQFF
TRBV7-2,TRBJ1-6,14,NA,NA,TGTGCCAGCAGCTTAGAGCTGGTGCGTTCACCCCTCCACTTT,CASSLELVRSPLHF
TRBV4-1,TRBJ1-3,14,NA,NA,TGCGCCAGCAGCCAGAGGAGGACTGGAAACACCATATATTTT,CASSQRRTGNTIYF
TRBV14,TRBJ2-4,17,NA,NA,TGTGCCAGCAGCCGATCGGGAACCTTGAATGCCAAAAACATTCAGTACTTC,CASSRSGTLNAKNIQYF
TRBV9,TRBJ1-6,15,NA,once,TGTGCCAGCAGCGTAGGTCTGGGAGGGAATTCACCCCTCCACTTT,CASSVGLGGNSPLHF
TRBV6-1,TRBJ1-2,15,NA,NA,TGTGCCAGCAGGGAAAGGGCCCCGTTTAACTATGGCTACACCTTC,CASRERAPFNYGYTF
TRBV7-3,TRBJ2-3,15,TRBD2,NA,TGTGCCAGCAGCCCGCAGCGGGGGAGCACAGATACGCAGTATTTT,CASSPQRGSTDTQYF
TRBV19,TRBJ1-1,15,NA,once,TGTGCCAGTAGTCCCAACAGGGTACGGAACACTGAAGCTTTCTTT,CASSPNRVRNTEAFF
TRBV5-1,TRBJ1-3,16,NA,NA,TGCGCCAGCAGCTTGGACGGACCTATCTCTGGAAACACCATATATTTT,CASSLDGPISGNTIYF
TRBV11-2,TRBJ2-1,18,NA,NA,TGTGCCAGCAGCTTAGATCATGAACGGGTCGGATTATACAATGAGCAGTTCTTC,CASSLDHERVGLYNEQFF
TRBV7-9,TRBJ1-4,16,NA,NA,TGTGCCAGCAGCTTAGCGCTGACGGGCAGAGGAGAAAAACTGTTTTTT,CASSLALTGRGEKLFF
TRBV12-3/TRBV12-4,TRBJ1-1,15,NA,NA,TGTGCCAGCAGTTTAGTCGGTCAGGGGAACACTGAAGCTTTCTTT,CASSLVGQGNTEAFF
TRBV20-1,TRBJ1-5,15,TRBD1,NA,TGCAGTGCTAGTATCCTGGACAGGGGTTCCCAGCCCCAGCATTTT,CSASILDRGSQPQHF
TRBV29-1,TRBJ1-2,12,NA,NA,TGCAGCGTTGACGAGGGAAACTATGGCTACACCTTC,CSVDEGNYGYTF
TRBV2,TRBJ1-1,15,NA,NA,TGTGCCAGCAGCCGGACAGCTTCGGGCACCACTGAAGCTTTCTTT,CASSRTASGTTEAFF
TRBV7-9,TRBJ1-6,14,NA,NA,TGTGCCAGCAGCTTAGGACCGGAAGGTTCACCCCTCCACTTT,CASSLGPEGSPLHF
TRBV19,TRBJ2-1,11,NA,once,TGTGCCAGTAGTATATCCAATGAGCAGTTCTTC,CASSISNEQFF
TRBV30,TRBJ1-3,14,NA,NA,TGTGCCTGGATGGGGAGCCCCTCTGGAAACACCATATATTTT,CAWMGSPSGNTIYF
TRBV11-2,TRBJ2-7,14,NA,few,TGTGCCAGCAGCTTAGCCCCCGCCGTTTACGAGCAGTACTTC,CASSLAPAVYEQYF
TRBV9,TRBJ2-7,14,NA,NA,TGTGCCAGCAGCGCATGGGACCGGGGCGAAGAGCAGTACTTC,CASSAWDRGEEQYF
TRBV5-1,TRBJ2-1,15,NA,NA,TGCGCCAGCAGGCAGGCGGGACCCTCCTACAATGAGCAGTTCTTC,CASRQAGPSYNEQFF
TRBV20-1,TRBJ1-6,12,NA,NA,TGCAGTGCTAGAGAACAAGCGACACCCCTCCACTTT,CSAREQATPLHF
TRBV20-1,TRBJ2-7,11,NA,few,TGCAGTGCTAGGGTAGACTACGAGCAGTACTTC,CSARVDYEQYF
TRBV20-1,TRBJ2-1,12,NA,NA,TGCAGTGCTAGAGAGCCATCCAGCTTGGAGTTCTTC,CSAREPSSLEFF
TRBV25-1,TRBJ1-1,14,NA,NA,TGTGCCAGCAGTGATGCCGCAGGCAGACCTGAAGCTTTCTTT,CASSDAAGRPEAFF
TRBV29-1,TRBJ1-3,11,NA,NA,TGCAGCGTTGAAAGGGCGAACACCATATATTTT,CSVERANTIYF
TRBV6-6,TRBJ1-4,13,NA,NA,TGTGCCAGCAGTTACGAGATTGGGGGACATCTGTTTTTT,CASSYEIGGHLFF